This record looks at one T cell receptor (beta chain) sequence and its context. This record belongs to a study of blood T cells in healthy people across ages. PBMCs were isolated at a quantity of at least 7 million per sample. A second about 7 to 12 cycle PCR used barcoded and J-beta primers. Each CDR3 protein gets one entry after TCRdb re-called the 5' RACE reads with MiXCR. Here the sample spans approximately 2,000,000 distinct CDR3 sequences, about 39% being singletons. The TCR sequence derives from a human donor in good health. Input material: blood.

CDR3 loop: CASSLMALGNTIYF. For the CDR3, the DNA is TGTGCCAGCAGCTTAATGGCTCTCGGAAACACCATATATTTT. The V call is TRBV7-9, the J call TRBJ1-3; D is uncertain. The length of the CDR3 is 14 residues. V was pared by 2 bases and J by 4 bases, with 9 bases between. Per germline, CDR1 SEHNR and CDR2 FQNEAQ (reference sequence). Supplemented by reference TRBV7-9 and TRBJ1-3, the full variable domain reads DTGVSQNPRHKITKRGQNVTFRCDPISEHNRLYWYRQTLGQGPEFLTYFQNEAQLEKSRLLSDRFSAERPKGSFSTLEIQRTEQGDSAMYLCASSLMALGNTIYFGEGSWLTVV.